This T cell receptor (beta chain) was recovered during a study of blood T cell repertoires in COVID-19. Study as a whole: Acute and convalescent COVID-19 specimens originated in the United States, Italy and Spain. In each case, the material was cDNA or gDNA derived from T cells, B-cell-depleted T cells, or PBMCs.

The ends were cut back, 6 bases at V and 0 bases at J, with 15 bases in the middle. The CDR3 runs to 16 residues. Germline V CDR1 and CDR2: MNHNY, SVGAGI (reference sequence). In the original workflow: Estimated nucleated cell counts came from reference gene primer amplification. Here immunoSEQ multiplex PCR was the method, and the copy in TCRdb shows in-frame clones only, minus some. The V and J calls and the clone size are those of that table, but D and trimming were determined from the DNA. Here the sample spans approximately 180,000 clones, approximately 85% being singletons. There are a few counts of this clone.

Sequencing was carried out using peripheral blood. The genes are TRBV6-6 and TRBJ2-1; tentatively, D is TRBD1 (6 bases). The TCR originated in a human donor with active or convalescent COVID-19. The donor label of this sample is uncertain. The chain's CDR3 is CASRDSTGRSYNEQFF. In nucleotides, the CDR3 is TGTGCCAGCAGGGACTCAACAGGGCGCTCCTACAATGAGCAGTTCTTC.